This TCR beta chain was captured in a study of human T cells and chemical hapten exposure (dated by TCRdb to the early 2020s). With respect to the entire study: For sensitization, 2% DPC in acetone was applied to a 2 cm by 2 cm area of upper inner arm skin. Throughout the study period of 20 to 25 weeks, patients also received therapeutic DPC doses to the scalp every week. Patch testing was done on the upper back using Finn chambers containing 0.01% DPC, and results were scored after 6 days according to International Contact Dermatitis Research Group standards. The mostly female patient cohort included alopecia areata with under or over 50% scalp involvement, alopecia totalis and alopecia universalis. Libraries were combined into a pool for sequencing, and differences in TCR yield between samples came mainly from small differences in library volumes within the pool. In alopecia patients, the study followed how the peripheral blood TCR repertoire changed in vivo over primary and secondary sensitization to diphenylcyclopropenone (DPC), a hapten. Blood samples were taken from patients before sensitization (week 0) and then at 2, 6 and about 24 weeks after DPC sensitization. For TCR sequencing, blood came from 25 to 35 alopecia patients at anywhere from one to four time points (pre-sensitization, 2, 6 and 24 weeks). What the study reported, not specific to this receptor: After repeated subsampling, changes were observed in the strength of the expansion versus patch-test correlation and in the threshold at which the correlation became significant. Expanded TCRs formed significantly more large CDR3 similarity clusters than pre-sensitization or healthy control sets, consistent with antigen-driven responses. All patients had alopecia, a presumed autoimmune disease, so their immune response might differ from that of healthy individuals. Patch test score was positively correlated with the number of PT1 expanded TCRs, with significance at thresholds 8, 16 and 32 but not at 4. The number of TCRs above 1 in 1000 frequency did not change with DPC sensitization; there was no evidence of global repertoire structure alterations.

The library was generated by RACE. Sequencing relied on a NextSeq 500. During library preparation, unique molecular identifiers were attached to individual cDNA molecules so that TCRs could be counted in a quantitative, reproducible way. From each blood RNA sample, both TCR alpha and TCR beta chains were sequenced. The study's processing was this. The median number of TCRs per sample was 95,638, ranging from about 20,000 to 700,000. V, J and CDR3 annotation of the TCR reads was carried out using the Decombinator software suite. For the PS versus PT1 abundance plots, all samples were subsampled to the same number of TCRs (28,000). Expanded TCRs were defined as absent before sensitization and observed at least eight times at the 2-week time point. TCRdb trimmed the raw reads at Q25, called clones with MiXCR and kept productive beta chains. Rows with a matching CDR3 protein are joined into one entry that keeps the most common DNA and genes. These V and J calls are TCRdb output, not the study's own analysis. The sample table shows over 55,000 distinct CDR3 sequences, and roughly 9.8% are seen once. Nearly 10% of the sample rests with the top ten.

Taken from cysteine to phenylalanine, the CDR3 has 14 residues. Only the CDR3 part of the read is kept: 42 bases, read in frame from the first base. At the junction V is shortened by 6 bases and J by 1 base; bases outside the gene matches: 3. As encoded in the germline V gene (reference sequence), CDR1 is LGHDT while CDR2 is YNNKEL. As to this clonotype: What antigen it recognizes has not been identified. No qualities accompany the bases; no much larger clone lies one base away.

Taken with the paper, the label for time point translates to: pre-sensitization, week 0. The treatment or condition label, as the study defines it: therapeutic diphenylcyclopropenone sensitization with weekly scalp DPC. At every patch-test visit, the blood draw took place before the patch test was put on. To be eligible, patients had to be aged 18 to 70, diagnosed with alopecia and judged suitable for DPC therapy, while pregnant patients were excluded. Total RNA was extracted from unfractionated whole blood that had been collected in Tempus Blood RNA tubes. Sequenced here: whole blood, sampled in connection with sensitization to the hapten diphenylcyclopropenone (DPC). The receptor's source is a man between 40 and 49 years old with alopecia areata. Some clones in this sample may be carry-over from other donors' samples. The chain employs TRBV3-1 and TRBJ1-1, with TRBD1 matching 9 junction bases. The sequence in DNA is TGTGCCAGCAGGCGGGGACAGGGGAACACTGAAGCTTTCTTT. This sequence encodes CASRRGQGNTEAFF.